The entry below describes one T cell receptor (beta chain). Looked up from germline, CDR1 is DFQATT and CDR2 is SNEGSKA (reference sequence). This CDR3 comprises 11 residues. Trimming removed 5 bases from V and 10 bases from J, with 14 bases in between. The source of the sample is a study of blood T cell repertoires in COVID-19. Whole-study context: COVID-19 samples, acute and convalescent, were from the United States, Italy and Spain. PBMCs, B-cell-depleted T cells, or T cells were the source of the cDNA or gDNA that made up the material.

Per the original methods: Estimation of nucleated cell counts relied on the amplification of reference gene primers. TCRdb's copy holds only in-frame clones and misses some; the assay was immunoSEQ multiplex PCR. V and J calls and clone size follow that table, whereas D and trimming were derived from the DNA. Of about 210,000 clones listed, roughly nine tenths are singletons. The J gene is TRBJ1-1, the V gene TRBV20-1, with a weak D call TRBD1 (5 bases). The sequenced sample consisted of peripheral blood. The source is a man between 40 and 49 years old with acute or convalescent COVID-19. CDR3 coding DNA: TGCAGTGCTTCCGGGCCTACAGGAGCTTTCTTT. It encodes CSASGPTGAFF.